Sequencing of this TCR beta chain was carried out in a study of blood T cell repertoires in COVID-19. Those enrolled, adults aged roughly 18 to 89 years, came from about two dozen US areas. The protocol was immunoSEQ multiplex PCR, while the TCRdb copy is restricted to in-frame clones and leaves out a portion. Of around 290,000 clones listed, 75% to 90% are singletons. The germline V gene encodes CDR1 SGHDN and CDR2 FVKESK. V was pared by 1 base and J by 0 bases, with 14 bases between. The CDR3 totals 17 residues. The sequence derives from a middle-aged woman who had recovered from COVID-19. Sequences were obtained from PBMCs or T cells enriched from blood (not recorded which). The chain employs TRBV14 and TRBJ2-3; D gene unclear. In DNA form, the CDR3 reads TGTGCCAGCAGCCAAGTTAAGAGCTCGGGTAGCACAGATACGCAGTATTTT. Protein: CASSQVKSSGSTDTQYF.